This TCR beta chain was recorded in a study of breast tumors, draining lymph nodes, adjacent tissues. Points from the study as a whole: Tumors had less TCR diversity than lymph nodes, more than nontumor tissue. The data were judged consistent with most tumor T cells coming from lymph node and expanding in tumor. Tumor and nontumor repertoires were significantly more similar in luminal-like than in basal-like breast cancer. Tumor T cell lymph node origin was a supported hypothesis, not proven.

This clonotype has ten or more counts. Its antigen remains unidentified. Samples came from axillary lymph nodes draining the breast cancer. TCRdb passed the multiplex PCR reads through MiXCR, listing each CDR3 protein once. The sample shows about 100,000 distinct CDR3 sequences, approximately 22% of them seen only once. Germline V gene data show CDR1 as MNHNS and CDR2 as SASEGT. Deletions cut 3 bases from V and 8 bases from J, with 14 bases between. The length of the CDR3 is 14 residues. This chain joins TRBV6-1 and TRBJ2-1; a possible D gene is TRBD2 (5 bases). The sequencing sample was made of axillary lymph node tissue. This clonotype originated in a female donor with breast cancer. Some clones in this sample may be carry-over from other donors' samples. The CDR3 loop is CASSDSGIRDEQFF. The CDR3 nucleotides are TGTGCCAGCAGTGACTCGGGAATCAGAGATGAGCAGTTCTTC.